The entry below describes one T cell receptor (beta chain). In the authors' workflow: Amplification with reference gene primers provided the estimates of nucleated cell counts. Clones were sequenced by immunoSEQ multiplex PCR, and TCRdb holds only the in-frame ones, with some missing. For V, J and clone size, that table is used; D and trimming come from the DNA. The table has roughly 83,000 clones, around 88% seen once. From germline, CDR1 is LNHDA and CDR2 SQIVND (reference sequence). The CDR3 is 13 amino acids. The V end was cut by 3 bases, the J end by 2 bases, with 8 bases between. This entry is derived from a study of blood T cell repertoires in COVID-19. Overall study: Samples of COVID-19 (acute and convalescent) were obtained from the United States, Italy and Spain. T cells, B-cell-depleted T cells, or PBMCs supplied cDNA or gDNA.

This clonotype was obtained from a middle-aged man with active COVID-19. The genes are TRBV19 and TRBJ2-7; D ambiguous. The sample consisted of peripheral blood. CDR3 in DNA: TGTGCCAGTAGTATTCCCCCAACCTACGAGCAGTACTTC. Encoded protein: CASSIPPTYEQYF.